This TCR beta chain was captured in a study of blood T cell repertoires in COVID-19. Across the whole study: Specimens from acute and convalescent COVID-19 originated in the United States, Italy and Spain. T cells, B-cell-depleted T cells, or PBMCs provided the cDNA or gDNA that served as material.

This clone was recorded once. From germline, CDR1 is KGHDR and CDR2 SFDVKD. The CDR3 loop spans 13 amino acids. Trimming stripped 5 bases from V and 3 bases from J, with 8 bases between. Under the authors' procedure: Nucleated cell counts were estimated from reference gene primer amplification. Libraries were prepared by immunoSEQ multiplex PCR; TCRdb keeps only in-frame clonotypes and omits some of them. The V and J calls and clone size are taken from that table; D and trimming were inferred from the DNA. Of about 220,000 clones in the sample, around 80% were seen once. This chain connects TRBV24-1 to TRBJ2-3, with D possibly matching TRBD2 (5 bases). Sequenced input: peripheral blood. The sequence was collected from a woman aged 70-85 years with acute or convalescent COVID-19. The CDR3 DNA reads TGTGCCACCAGTGTCGGGGAGACAGATACGCAGTATTTT. Translating gives CATSVGETDTQYF.